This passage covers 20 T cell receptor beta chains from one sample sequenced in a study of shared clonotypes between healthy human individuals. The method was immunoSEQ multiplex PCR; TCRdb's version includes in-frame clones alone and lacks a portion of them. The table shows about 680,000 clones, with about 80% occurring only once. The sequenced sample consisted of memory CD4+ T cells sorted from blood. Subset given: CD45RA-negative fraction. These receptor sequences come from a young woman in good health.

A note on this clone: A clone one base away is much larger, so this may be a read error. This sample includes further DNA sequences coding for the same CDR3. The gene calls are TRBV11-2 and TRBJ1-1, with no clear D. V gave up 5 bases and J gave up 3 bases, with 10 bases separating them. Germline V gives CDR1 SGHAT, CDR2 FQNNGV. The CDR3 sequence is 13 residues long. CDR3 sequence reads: CASSTQRDTEAFF. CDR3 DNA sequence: TGTGCCAGCAGCACGCAAAGGGACACTGAAGCTTTCTTT.

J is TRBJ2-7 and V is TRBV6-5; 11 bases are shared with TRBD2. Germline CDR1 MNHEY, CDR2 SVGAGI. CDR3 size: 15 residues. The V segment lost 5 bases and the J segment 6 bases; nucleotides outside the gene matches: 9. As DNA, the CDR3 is TGTGCCAGCAGTCCTGATATAGCGGGAGGGGTCGAGCAGTACTTC. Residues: CASSPDIAGGVEQYF.

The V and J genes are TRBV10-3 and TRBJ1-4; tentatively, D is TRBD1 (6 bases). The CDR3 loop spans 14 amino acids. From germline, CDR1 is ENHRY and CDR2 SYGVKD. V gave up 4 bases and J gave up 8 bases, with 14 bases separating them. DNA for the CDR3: TGTGCCATCAGTGCAACACAGGGTTGGGAAAAACTGTTTTTT. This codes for CAISATQGWEKLFF.

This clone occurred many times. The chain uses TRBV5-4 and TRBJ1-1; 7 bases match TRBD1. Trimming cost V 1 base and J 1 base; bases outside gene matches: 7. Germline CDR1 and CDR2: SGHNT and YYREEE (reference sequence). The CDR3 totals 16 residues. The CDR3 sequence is CASSLQNRGENTEAFF. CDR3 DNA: TGTGCCAGCAGCTTGCAAAACAGGGGAGAGAACACTGAAGCTTTCTTT.

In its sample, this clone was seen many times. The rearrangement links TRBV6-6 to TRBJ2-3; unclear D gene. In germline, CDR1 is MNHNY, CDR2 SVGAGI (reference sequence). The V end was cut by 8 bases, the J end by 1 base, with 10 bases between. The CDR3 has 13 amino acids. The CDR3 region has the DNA TGTGCCAGCCTAAGGCAACGCACAGATACGCAGTATTTT. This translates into CASLRQRTDTQYF.

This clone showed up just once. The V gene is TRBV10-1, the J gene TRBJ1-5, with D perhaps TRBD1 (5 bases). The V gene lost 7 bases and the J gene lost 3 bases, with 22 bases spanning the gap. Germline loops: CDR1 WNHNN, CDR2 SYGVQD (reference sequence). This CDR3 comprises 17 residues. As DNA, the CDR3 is TGCGCCAGCACCAGACCCCCGGTGGAGGGGCTCAATCAGCCCCAGCATTTT. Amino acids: CASTRPPVEGLNQPQHF.

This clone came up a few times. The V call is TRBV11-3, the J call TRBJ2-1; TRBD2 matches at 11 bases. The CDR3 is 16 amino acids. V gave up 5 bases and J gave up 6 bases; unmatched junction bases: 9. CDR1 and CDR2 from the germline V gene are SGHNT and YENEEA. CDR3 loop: CASSPSGLAGGNEQFF. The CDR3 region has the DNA TGTGCCAGCAGCCCGAGCGGTCTAGCGGGAGGCAATGAGCAGTTCTTC.

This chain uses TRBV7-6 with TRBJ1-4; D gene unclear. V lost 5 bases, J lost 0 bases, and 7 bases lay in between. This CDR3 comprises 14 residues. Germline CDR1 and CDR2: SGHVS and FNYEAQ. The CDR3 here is CASSESPTNEKLFF. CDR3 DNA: TGTGCCAGCAGCGAGAGCCCAACTAATGAAAAACTGTTTTTT.

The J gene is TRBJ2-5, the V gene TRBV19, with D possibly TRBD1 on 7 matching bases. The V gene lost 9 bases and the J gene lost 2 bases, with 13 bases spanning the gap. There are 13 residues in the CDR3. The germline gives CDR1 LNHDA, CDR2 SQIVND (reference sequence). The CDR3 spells CASSQGTQETQYF. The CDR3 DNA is TGTGCCAGCTCACAGGGGACTCAAGAGACCCAGTACTTC.

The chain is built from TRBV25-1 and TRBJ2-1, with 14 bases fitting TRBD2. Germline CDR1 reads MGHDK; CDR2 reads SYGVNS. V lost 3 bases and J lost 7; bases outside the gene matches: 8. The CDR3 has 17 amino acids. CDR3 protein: CASSDGSGTSGRNEQFF. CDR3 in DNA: TGTGCCAGCAGTGATGGGTCCGGGACTAGCGGGAGAAATGAGCAGTTCTTC.

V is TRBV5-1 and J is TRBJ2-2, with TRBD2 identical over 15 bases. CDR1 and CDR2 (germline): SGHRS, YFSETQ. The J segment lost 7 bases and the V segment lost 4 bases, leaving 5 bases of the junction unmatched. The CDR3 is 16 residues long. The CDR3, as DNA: TGCGCCAGCAGCCAAGGGACTAGCGGGAGGTTCGGGGAGCTGTTTTTT. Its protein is CASSQGTSGRFGELFF.

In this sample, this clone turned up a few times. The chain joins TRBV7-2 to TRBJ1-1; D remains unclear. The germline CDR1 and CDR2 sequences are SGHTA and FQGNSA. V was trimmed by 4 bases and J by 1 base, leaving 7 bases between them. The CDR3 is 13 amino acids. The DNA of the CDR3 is TGTGCCAGCAGCTCAGCGCCGAACACTGAAGCTTTCTTT. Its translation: CASSSAPNTEAFF.

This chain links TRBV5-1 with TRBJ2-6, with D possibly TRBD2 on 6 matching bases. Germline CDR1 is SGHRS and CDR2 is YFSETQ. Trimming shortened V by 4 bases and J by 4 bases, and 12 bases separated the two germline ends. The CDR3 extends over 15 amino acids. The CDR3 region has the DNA TGCGCCAGCAGCGAGGGAGGAGCCGGGGCCAACGTCCTGACTTTC. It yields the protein CASSEGGAGANVLTF.

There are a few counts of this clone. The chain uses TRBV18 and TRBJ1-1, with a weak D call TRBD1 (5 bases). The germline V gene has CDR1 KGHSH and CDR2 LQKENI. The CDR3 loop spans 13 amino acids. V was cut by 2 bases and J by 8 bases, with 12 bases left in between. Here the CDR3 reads CASSPNQGSEAFF. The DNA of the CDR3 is TGTGCCAGCTCACCAAACCAGGGATCAGAAGCTTTCTTT.

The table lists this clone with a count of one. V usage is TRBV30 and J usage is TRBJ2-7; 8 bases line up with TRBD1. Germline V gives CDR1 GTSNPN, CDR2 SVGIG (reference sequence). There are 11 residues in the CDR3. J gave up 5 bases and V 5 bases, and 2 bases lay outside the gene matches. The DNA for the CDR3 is TGTGCCTGGGAACAGGGGGACGAGCAGTACTTC. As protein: CAWEQGDEQYF.

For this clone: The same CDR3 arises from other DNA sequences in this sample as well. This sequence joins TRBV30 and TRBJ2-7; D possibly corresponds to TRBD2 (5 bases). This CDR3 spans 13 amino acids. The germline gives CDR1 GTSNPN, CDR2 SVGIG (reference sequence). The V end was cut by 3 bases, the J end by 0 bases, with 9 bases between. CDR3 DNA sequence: TGTGCCTGGAGAGGTGGGAGCTCCTACGAGCAGTACTTC. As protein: CAWRGGSSYEQYF.

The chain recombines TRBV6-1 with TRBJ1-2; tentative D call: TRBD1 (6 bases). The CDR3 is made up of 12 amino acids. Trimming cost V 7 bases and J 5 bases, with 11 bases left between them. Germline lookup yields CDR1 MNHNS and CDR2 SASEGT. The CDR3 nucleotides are TGTGCCAGCACCCTGGACAGATATGGCTACACCTTC. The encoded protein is CASTLDRYGYTF.

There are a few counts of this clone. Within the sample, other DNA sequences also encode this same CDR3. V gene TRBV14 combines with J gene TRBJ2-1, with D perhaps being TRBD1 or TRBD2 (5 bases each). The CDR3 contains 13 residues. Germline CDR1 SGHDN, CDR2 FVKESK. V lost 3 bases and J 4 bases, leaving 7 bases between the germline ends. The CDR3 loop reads CASSQGEYNEQFF. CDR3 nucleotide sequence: TGTGCCAGCAGCCAGGGGGAGTACAATGAGCAGTTCTTC.

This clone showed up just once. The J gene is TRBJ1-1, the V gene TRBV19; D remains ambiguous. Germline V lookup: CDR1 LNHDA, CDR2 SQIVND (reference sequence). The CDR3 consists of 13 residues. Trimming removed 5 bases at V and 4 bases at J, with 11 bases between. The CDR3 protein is CASSVQWGTEAFF. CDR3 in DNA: TGTGCCAGTAGTGTCCAATGGGGCACTGAAGCTTTCTTT.

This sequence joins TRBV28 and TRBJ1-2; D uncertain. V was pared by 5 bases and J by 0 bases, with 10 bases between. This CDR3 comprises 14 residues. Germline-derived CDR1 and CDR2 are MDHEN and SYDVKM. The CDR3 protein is CASSVGSTNYGYTF. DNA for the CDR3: TGTGCCAGCAGTGTGGGATCTACTAACTATGGCTACACCTTC.